Ten or more counts support the clone carrying this TCR beta chain. These data come from a study of blood T cells in healthy people across ages. The germline V gene has CDR1 MNHEY and CDR2 SVGEGT. This CDR3 is built from 13 residues. V was cut by 6 bases and J by 4 bases, with 11 bases left in between. Using a J-beta primer mix together with a sample-barcoded 5' primer, a second PCR was run for roughly 6 to 12 cycles. TCRdb fed the 5' RACE reads into MiXCR, producing one record per CDR3 protein. Seen here are about 1.6 million distinct CDR3 sequences, about 35% observed once, and the top ten hold approximately 10%.

This TCR came from a woman aged 25-40 years in good health. This chain joins TRBV6-2 or TRBV6-3 and TRBJ2-3, with D perhaps being TRBD1 or TRBD2 (5 bases each). Sequencing was done on a sample of blood. The CDR3 nucleotides read TGTGCCAGCAGGAGGGACGGTGCAGATACGCAGTATTTT. Translated: CASRRDGADTQYF.